This TCR beta chain is from a study of blood T cell repertoires in COVID-19. Study-level background: The cDNA or gDNA used as material had been derived from T cells, B-cell-depleted T cells, or PBMCs.

Methods used by the authors: Reference gene primers were amplified, and this amplification served to estimate nucleated cell counts. The assay was immunoSEQ multiplex PCR, and TCRdb's table has in-frame clones only and misses some. V and J calls and clone size come straight from that table; D and trimming were deduced from the DNA. The sample lists 190,000 or so clones, 80% to 90% occurring once. The V gene lost 6 bases and the J gene lost 9 bases, with 12 bases spanning the gap. The germline CDR1 and CDR2 sequences are SNHLY and FYNNEI. The CDR3 is made up of 12 amino acids. This clonotype originated in a woman under 30 who had recovered from COVID-19. This chain connects TRBV2 to TRBJ1-5; unclear D gene. The specimen sequenced was peripheral blood. The CDR3 DNA reads TGTGCCAGCAGAGTGCGACTGGGGCCCCAGCATTTT. This encodes CASRVRLGPQHF.